The T cell receptor beta chain described here comes from a study of molecular identifiers for immune sequencing clone quantification. Points from the study as a whole: Over 98% of CMV-specific effector molecules, but under 1% of naive ones, were in clones above 20 copies. Highly expanded clone sizes could be underestimated through barcode sharing by identical TCR molecules.

This clonotype showed up many times. Its antigen is still unknown. Using 10%, 30% or 50% RNA, naive CD8 libraries were derived from approximately 20,000 to 1,000,000 sorted cells. Previously published methods and listed TCR primers were used for the bulk TCR libraries. TCRdb independently ran MiXCR on the PCR reads; one entry per CDR3 protein. In the table there are some 650,000 distinct CDR3 sequences, approximately 20% of which are singletons. Sequenced sample: naive CD8+ T cells from blood, with Jurkat cell RNA spiked in. Noted subset: FACS-sorted CD8+CD4-CCR7+CD45RA+ naive T cells. The source of this sequence is a human donor in good health. Some libraries in this study had Jurkat cell RNA spiked in.

The CDR3 DNA reads TGCGCCAGCAGCCAAGTAAGGACAGGCAATCAGCCCCAGCATTTT. This translates into CASSQVRTGNQPQHF. The gene calls are TRBV4-1 and TRBJ1-5; possible D gene TRBD1, 6 bases. V shed 1 base and J shed 2 bases, with 9 bases lying between them. This CDR3 has 15 amino acids. The V gene's germline CDR1 is MGHRA and CDR2 YSYEKL.